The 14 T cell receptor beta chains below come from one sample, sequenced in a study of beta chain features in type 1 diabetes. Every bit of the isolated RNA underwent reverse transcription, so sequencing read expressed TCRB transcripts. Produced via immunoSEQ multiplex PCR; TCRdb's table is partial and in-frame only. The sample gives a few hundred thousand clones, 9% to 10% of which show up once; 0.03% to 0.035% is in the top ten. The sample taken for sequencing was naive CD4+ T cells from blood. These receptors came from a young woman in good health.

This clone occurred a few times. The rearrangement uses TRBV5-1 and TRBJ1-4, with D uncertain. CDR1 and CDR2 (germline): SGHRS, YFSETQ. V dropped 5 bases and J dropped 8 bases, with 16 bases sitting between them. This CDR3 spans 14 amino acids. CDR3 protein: CASRLDVGGEKLFF. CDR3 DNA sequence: TGCGCCAGCAGACTCGACGTGGGAGGAGAAAAACTGTTTTTT.

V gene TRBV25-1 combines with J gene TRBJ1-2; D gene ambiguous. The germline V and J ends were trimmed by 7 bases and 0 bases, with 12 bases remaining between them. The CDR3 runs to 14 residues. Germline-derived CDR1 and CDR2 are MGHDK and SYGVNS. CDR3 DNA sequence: TGTGCCAGCAAAAACGCCGGAGCTAACTATGGCTACACCTTC. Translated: CASKNAGANYGYTF.

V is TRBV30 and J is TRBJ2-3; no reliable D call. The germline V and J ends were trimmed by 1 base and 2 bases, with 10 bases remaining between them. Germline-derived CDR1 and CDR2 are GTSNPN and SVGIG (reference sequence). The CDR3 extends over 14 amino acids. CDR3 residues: CAWSGHRTTDTQYF. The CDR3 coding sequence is TGTGCCTGGAGTGGACACCGCACCACAGATACGCAGTATTTT.

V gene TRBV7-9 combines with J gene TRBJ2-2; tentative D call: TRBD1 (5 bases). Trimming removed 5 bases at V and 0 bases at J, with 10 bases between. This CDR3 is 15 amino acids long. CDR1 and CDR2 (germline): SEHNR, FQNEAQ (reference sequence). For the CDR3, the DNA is TGTGCCAGCAGCGAACAGGCAGCGAACACCGGGGAGCTGTTTTTT. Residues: CASSEQAANTGELFF.

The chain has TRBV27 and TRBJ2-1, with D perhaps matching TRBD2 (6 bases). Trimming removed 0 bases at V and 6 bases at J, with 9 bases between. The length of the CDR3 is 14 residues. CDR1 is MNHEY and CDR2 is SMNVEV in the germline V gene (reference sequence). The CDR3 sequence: CASSLSGRFNEQFF. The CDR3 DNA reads TGTGCCAGCAGTTTATCCGGGAGATTCAATGAGCAGTTCTTC.

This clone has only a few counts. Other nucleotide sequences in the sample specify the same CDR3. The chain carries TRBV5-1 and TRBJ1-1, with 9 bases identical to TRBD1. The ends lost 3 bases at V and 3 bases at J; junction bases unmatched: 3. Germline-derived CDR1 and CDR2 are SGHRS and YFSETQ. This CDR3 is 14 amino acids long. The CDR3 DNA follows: TGCGCCAGCAGCTCGGGACAGGGCTACACTGAAGCTTTCTTT. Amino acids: CASSSGQGYTEAFF.

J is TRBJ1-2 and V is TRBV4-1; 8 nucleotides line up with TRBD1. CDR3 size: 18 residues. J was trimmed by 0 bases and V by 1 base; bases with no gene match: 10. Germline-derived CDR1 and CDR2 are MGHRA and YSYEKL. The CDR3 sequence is CASSQVEGQARANYGYTF. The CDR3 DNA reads TGCGCCAGCAGCCAAGTTGAGGGACAGGCAAGAGCTAACTATGGCTACACCTTC.

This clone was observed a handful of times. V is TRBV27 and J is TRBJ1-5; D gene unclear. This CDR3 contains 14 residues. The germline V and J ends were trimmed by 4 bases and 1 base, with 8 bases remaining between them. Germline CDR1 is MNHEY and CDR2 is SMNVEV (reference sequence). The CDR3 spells CASSSPLSNQPQHF. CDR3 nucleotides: TGTGCCAGCAGTTCTCCGTTAAGCAATCAGCCCCAGCATTTT.

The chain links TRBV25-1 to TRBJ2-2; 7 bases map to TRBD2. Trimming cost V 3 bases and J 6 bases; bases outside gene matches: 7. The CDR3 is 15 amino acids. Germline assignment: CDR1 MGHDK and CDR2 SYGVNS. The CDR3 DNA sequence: TGTGCCAGCAGTGATACCGGAGCGGGGTCCGGGGAGCTGTTTTTT. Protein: CASSDTGAGSGELFF.

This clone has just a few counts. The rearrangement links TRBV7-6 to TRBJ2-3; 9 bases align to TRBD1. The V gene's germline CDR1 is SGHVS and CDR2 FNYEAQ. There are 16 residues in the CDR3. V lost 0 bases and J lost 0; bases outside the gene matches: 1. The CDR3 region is CASSLAGQGSTDTQYF. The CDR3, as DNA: TGTGCCAGCAGCTTAGCGGGACAGGGTAGCACAGATACGCAGTATTTT.

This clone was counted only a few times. CDR3 region: CASSFSGTSGYNEQFF. The CDR3 DNA reads TGTGCCAGCAGTTTCTCCGGGACTAGCGGCTACAATGAGCAGTTCTTC. This sequence joins TRBV27 and TRBJ2-1; 11 positions agree with TRBD2. The CDR3 loop spans 16 amino acids. In germline, CDR1 is MNHEY, CDR2 SMNVEV (reference sequence). With 3 bases clipped from V and 3 bases from J, the junction kept 4 bases outside the gene matches.

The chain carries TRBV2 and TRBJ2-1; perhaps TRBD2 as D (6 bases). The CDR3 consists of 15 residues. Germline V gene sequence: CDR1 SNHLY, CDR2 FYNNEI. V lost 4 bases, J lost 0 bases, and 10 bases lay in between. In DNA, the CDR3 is TGTGCCAGCAGTGCGGGGGATTACTCCTACAATGAGCAGTTCTTC. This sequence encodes CASSAGDYSYNEQFF.

This CDR3 reads CASSLGQGLNTEAFF. The DNA for the CDR3 is TGTGCCAGCAGCTTAGGACAGGGGTTGAACACTGAAGCTTTCTTT. The genes are TRBV7-9 and TRBJ1-1, with 8 bases fitting TRBD1. This CDR3 comprises 15 residues. The junction had 1 base not matched to a gene; V was cut back by 1 base and J by 0 bases. Germline CDR1 and CDR2: SEHNR and FQNEAQ (reference sequence).

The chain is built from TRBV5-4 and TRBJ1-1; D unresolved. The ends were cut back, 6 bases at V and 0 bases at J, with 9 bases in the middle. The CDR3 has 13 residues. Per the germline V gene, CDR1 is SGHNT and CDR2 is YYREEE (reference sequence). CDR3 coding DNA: TGTGCCAGCACCCCCAGTGTGAACACTGAAGCTTTCTTT. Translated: CASTPSVNTEAFF.